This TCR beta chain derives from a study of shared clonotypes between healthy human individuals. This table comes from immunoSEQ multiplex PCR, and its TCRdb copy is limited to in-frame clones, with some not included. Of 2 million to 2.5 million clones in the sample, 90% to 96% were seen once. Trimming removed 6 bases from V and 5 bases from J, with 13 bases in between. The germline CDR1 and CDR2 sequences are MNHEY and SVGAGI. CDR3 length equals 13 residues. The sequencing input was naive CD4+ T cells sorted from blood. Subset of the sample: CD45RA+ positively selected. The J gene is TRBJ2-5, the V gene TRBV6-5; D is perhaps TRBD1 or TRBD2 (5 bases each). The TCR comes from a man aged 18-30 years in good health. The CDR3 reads CASSSEGLETQYF. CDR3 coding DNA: TGTGCCAGCAGCTCCGAGGGGCTGGAGACCCAGTACTTC.